The source of this T cell receptor beta chain is a study of blood T cell repertoires in COVID-19. The CDR3 length is 13 residues. V lost 6 bases to trimming and J lost 8 bases, with 16 bases between them. Per the germline V gene, CDR1 is SEHNR and CDR2 is FQNEAQ (reference sequence). Some clones are missing from TCRdb's copy, which holds only in-frame ones; the method was immunoSEQ multiplex PCR. The profile shows 200,000 or so clones, roughly 80% of them singletons. The sequenced sample was peripheral blood. This receptor was identified in a woman aged 80 or over with acute or convalescent COVID-19. This sequence joins TRBV7-9 and TRBJ1-2; D ambiguous. The CDR3 loop is CASSREGTGGYTF. In DNA, the CDR3 is TGTGCCAGCAGTCGGGAGGGTACTGGGGGCTACACCTTC.